A selection of T cell receptor beta chains follows, all from one sample in a study of T cell responses to AZD1222 COVID-19 vaccine. TCRdb's copy holds only in-frame clones and misses some; the assay was immunoSEQ multiplex PCR. The top ten clones hold 6% to 7% of a sample with roughly 150,000 clones, over 85% of them seen once. This specimen was peripheral blood, taken 28 days after the second AZD1222 dose. These receptors were taken from an adult who received the AZD1222 COVID-19 vaccine. CDR3s include the opening cysteine and the closing phenylalanine or tryptophan. The D gene is left open where the match is weak. Clone size, where shown, is once, few, many, or a class for clones that have expanded.

CDR3 DNA: TGTGCCAGCAGCTTTGGGGCGTGGCGGGGAAGAGGGACCGGGGAGCTGTTTTTT
CDR3 protein: CASSFGAWRGRGTGELFF
J gene: TRBJ2-2
clone size: NA
D gene: NA
V gene: TRBV11-3

CDR3 DNA: TGTGCCAGCAAGATGAACACTGAAGCTTTCTTT
CDR3 protein: CASKMNTEAFF
J gene: TRBJ1-1
clone size: NA
D gene: NA
V gene: TRBV6-5

CDR3 DNA: TGCGCCAGCAGCCTCGGGATCTCTCCCTCTTATGGCTACACCTTC
CDR3 protein: CASSLGISPSYGYTF
J gene: TRBJ1-2
clone size: NA
D gene: NA
V gene: TRBV4-1

CDR3 DNA: TGTGCCAGCAGTGGACAGGGCAACACTGAAGCTTTCTTT
CDR3 protein: CASSGQGNTEAFF
J gene: TRBJ1-1
clone size: NA
D gene: TRBD1
V gene: TRBV2

CDR3 DNA: TGTGCCAGCGGGGACGAGGGTCATACGCAGTATTTT
CDR3 protein: CASGDEGHTQYF
J gene: TRBJ2-3
clone size: NA
D gene: NA
V gene: TRBV28

CDR3 DNA: TGTGCCAGCAGTGAAAGGGGCCAAGGCGGCTACACCTTC
CDR3 protein: CASSERGQGGYTF
J gene: TRBJ1-2
clone size: NA
D gene: NA
V gene: TRBV2

CDR3 DNA: TGTGCCAGCAGCTTAACGAGCAGGGTCGGATCACCCCTCCACTTT
CDR3 protein: CASSLTSRVGSPLHF
J gene: TRBJ1-6
clone size: NA
D gene: NA
V gene: TRBV7-3

CDR3 DNA: TGTGCCACTCAAAGGGTTTATGGGGACGATATTGAAGCTTTCTTT
CDR3 protein: CATQRVYGDDIEAFF
J gene: TRBJ1-1
clone size: NA
D gene: NA
V gene: TRBV6-5

CDR3 DNA: TGCGCCAGCAGCTTGGCCCCACAGGGGGCTGGAAAACTGTTTTTT
CDR3 protein: CASSLAPQGAGKLFF
J gene: TRBJ1-4
clone size: NA
D gene: TRBD1
V gene: TRBV5-1

CDR3 DNA: TGTGCCAGCGGACTAATAAGGACGGCGGACTATGGCTACACCTTC
CDR3 protein: CASGLIRTADYGYTF
J gene: TRBJ1-2
clone size: NA
D gene: NA
V gene: TRBV6-5

CDR3 DNA: TGTGCCAGCAGCCTCGGACAGGGGGGCACTGAAGCTTTCTTT
CDR3 protein: CASSLGQGGTEAFF
J gene: TRBJ1-1
clone size: once
D gene: TRBD1
V gene: TRBV5-5

CDR3 DNA: TGTGCCAGCTCACCGAATACCGGAAAGGATCATAATTCACCCCTCCACTTT
CDR3 protein: CASSPNTGKDHNSPLHF
J gene: TRBJ1-6
clone size: NA
D gene: NA
V gene: TRBV18

CDR3 DNA: TGCGCCAGCAGCCAATTTGACAGGCTCTCTGGAAACACCATATATTTT
CDR3 protein: CASSQFDRLSGNTIYF
J gene: TRBJ1-3
clone size: few
D gene: NA
V gene: TRBV4-1

CDR3 DNA: TGTGCCAGCAGCGTAGGAGGGACGTCCGGGGAGCTGTTTTTT
CDR3 protein: CASSVGGTSGELFF
J gene: TRBJ2-2
clone size: NA
D gene: NA
V gene: TRBV9

CDR3 DNA: TGTGCCAGCTCCTGGGGGGTCTATGGCTACACCTTC
CDR3 protein: CASSWGVYGYTF
J gene: TRBJ1-2
clone size: NA
D gene: NA
V gene: TRBV19

CDR3 DNA: TGTGCCAGCAGCTTAGGTGACAGCTACTACGAGCAGTACTTC
CDR3 protein: CASSLGDSYYEQYF
J gene: TRBJ2-7
clone size: NA
D gene: NA
V gene: TRBV7-2

CDR3 DNA: TGTGCCAGCAGCTTTGACACTGAAGCTTTCTTT
CDR3 protein: CASSFDTEAFF
J gene: TRBJ1-1
clone size: once
D gene: NA
V gene: TRBV6-2/TRBV6-3

CDR3 DNA: TGTGCCAGCGGGGAGGGGGGCTCGTCCGGGGAGCTGTTTTTT
CDR3 protein: CASGEGGSSGELFF
J gene: TRBJ2-2
clone size: NA
D gene: NA
V gene: TRBV7-3

CDR3 DNA: TGTGCCAGTAGTAGTAAACAGGGGGCAACCTACGAGCAGTACTTC
CDR3 protein: CASSSKQGATYEQYF
J gene: TRBJ2-7
clone size: NA
D gene: TRBD1
V gene: TRBV19

CDR3 DNA: TGTGCCAGCAGCCTAGGGACAGATCAAGAGACCCAGTACTTC
CDR3 protein: CASSLGTDQETQYF
J gene: TRBJ2-5
clone size: NA
D gene: TRBD1
V gene: TRBV28

CDR3 DNA: TGTGCCAGCAGCCCCGTGGGGACAGGGAGTTGGGAAGAGACCCAGTACTTC
CDR3 protein: CASSPVGTGSWEETQYF
J gene: TRBJ2-5
clone size: NA
D gene: TRBD1
V gene: TRBV7-2

CDR3 DNA: TGTGCCAGCAGCCAAGCGGAGCAGGGCTCCTACGAGCAGTACTTC
CDR3 protein: CASSQAEQGSYEQYF
J gene: TRBJ2-7
clone size: NA
D gene: NA
V gene: TRBV3-1/TRBV3-2

CDR3 DNA: TGTGCCAGCAGTTCCGGGGGCAGAGTCAATGAGCAGTTCTTC
CDR3 protein: CASSSGGRVNEQFF
J gene: TRBJ2-1
clone size: few
D gene: NA
V gene: TRBV7-9

CDR3 DNA: TGTGCCAGCAGCAAAGGCCCAGCGGGGGGTATGACAGATACGCAGTATTTT
CDR3 protein: CASSKGPAGGMTDTQYF
J gene: TRBJ2-3
clone size: NA
D gene: NA
V gene: TRBV21-1

CDR3 DNA: TGTGCCAGCTCACCAAGGGAATCTGAAGCTTTCTTT
CDR3 protein: CASSPRESEAFF
J gene: TRBJ1-1
clone size: NA
D gene: NA
V gene: TRBV18

CDR3 DNA: TGTGCCAGCAGCTTAGGCTCAGATCGTGGCAGGGGAGTAGAGACCCAGTACTTC
CDR3 protein: CASSLGSDRGRGVETQYF
J gene: TRBJ2-5
clone size: NA
D gene: NA
V gene: TRBV11-3

CDR3 DNA: TGTGCCAGCAGCGTAGATTTTATTGTAGGGAACGGTAACTATGGCTACACCTTC
CDR3 protein: CASSVDFIVGNGNYGYTF
J gene: TRBJ1-2
clone size: NA
D gene: NA
V gene: TRBV9